The T cell receptor (beta chain) described here comes from a study of cytomegalovirus exposure and HLA in healthy donors. Overall study findings and caveats: CMV antigen specificity was confirmed in vitro for three CMV-associated chains.

Separate from the 666-subject first cohort, the roughly 120-subject validation cohort was the one that the donors belonged to. Only one count was recorded for this clone. The antigen is unknown. At one end the junction does not follow the germline gene, possibly because of a read error. This CDR3 is 20 amino acids long. The germline V gene encodes CDR1 MNHEY and CDR2 SMNVEV (reference sequence). The assay was immunoSEQ multiplex PCR, and TCRdb's table has in-frame clones only and misses some. In the table there are about 280,000 clones, 85% to 90% of which are singletons. This chain uses TRBV27 with TRBJ2-1, with 7 bases that match TRBD1. The receptor's source is a young woman in good health and CMV-seronegative. The sample taken for sequencing was PBMCs. Written as DNA, the CDR3 is TGTGCCAGCAGTTTGAAGGGCCCGACAGGGTTGGGGGTCTCCTTCAATGAGCAGTTCTTC. It encodes CASSLKGPTGLGVSFNEQFF.